The clone carrying this T cell receptor (beta chain) has a handful of counts. PCR was performed using 60 Vbeta and 13 Jbeta primers. TCRdb keeps only in-frame clones here, not all; method: immunoSEQ multiplex PCR. The sample lists about 130,000 clones, more than 70% occurring once. The source of the sample is a study of cytomegalovirus exposure and HLA in healthy donors. Healthy bone marrow donors made up the donors. This clonotype was sampled from a young man in good health and CMV-seronegative. Sequencing was done on a sample of PBMCs.

This chain's CDR3 is CASSQTGTSGHNEQFF. For the CDR3, the DNA is TGTGCCAGCAGTCAAACCGGGACTAGCGGCCACAATGAGCAGTTCTTC. The chain joins TRBV9 to TRBJ2-1; 11 nucleotides line up with TRBD2. This CDR3 is 16 amino acids long. Losses at the gene ends were 5 bases for V and 5 bases for J; bases not matched to a gene: 9. Germline CDR1 is SGDLS and CDR2 is YYNGEE.